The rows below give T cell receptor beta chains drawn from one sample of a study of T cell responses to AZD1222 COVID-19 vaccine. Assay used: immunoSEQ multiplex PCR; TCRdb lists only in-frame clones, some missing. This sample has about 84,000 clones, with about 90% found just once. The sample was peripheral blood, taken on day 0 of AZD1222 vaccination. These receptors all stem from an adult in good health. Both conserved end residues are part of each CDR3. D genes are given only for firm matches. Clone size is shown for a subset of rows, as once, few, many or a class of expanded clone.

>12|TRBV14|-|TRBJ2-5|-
CASSQPRRTQYF
TGTGCCAGCAGCCAACCGCGGAGGACCCAGTACTTC
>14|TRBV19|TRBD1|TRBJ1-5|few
CASREDRSNQPQHF
TGTGCCAGTAGAGAGGACAGGAGCAATCAGCCCCAGCATTTT
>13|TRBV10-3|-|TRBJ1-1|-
CAINGRWNTEAFF
TGTGCCATCAATGGTAGGTGGAACACTGAAGCTTTCTTT
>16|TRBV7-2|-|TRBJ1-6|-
CASSLRQSSYNSPLHF
TGTGCCAGCAGCTTAAGACAGTCCTCCTATAATTCACCCCTCCACTTT
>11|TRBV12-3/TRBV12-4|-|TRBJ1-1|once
CASRGGTEAFF
TGTGCCAGCAGAGGGGGCACTGAAGCTTTCTTT
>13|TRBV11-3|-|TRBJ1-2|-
CASSLQDGGGYTF
TGTGCCAGCAGCCTTCAGGACGGGGGCGGCTACACCTTC
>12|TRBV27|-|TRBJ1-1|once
CASSPRYGEAFF
TGTGCCAGCAGTCCGCGGTACGGTGAAGCTTTCTTT
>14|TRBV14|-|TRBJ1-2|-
CASSQGRGRGGYTF
TGTGCCAGCAGCCAAGGTCGGGGGCGAGGAGGCTACACCTTC
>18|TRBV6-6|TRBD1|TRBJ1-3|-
CASSRIPPGQGSGNTIYF
TGTGCCAGCAGCCGAATTCCTCCGGGACAGGGTTCTGGAAACACCATATATTTT
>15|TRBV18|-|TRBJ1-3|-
CASSPESGSGNTIYF
TGTGCCAGCTCACCAGAATCAGGGTCCGGAAACACCATATATTTT
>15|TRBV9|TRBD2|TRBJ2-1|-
CASNAGELWYNEQFF
TGTGCCAGCAACGCGGGAGAGCTTTGGTACAATGAGCAGTTCTTC
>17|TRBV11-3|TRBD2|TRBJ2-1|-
CASSLDRLAGGQGEQFF
TGTGCCAGCAGCTTGGATAGACTAGCGGGGGGGCAGGGTGAGCAGTTCTTC
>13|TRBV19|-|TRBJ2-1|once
CASSTPPTESQFF
TGTGCCAGTAGTACTCCCCCGACCGAATCTCAGTTCTTC
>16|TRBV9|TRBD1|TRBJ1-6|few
CASSADHRGGYSPLHF
TGTGCCAGCAGCGCCGATCACAGGGGCGGATATTCACCCCTCCACTTT
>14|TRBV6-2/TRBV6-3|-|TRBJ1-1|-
CASSSNNLNTEAFF
TGTGCCAGCAGTTCGAACAACTTGAACACTGAAGCTTTCTTT
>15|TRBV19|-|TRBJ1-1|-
CASSSPGQRNTEAFF
TGTGCCAGTAGTTCCCCGGGACAACGGAACACTGAAGCTTTCTTT
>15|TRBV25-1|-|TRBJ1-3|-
CASSEYVGYGNTIYF
TGTGCCAGCAGTGAATACGTAGGGTACGGAAACACCATATATTTT
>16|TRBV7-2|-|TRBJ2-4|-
CASSPTAPFAKNIQYF
TGTGCCAGCAGCCCTACAGCACCCTTTGCCAAAAACATTCAGTACTTC
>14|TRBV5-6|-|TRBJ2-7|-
CASSSGQGSYEQYF
TGTGCCAGCAGCTCGGGGCAGGGTTCCTACGAGCAGTACTTC
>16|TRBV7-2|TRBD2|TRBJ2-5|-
CASSGAAASGGETQYF
TGTGCCAGCAGCGGGGCGGCGGCGTCGGGAGGAGAGACCCAGTACTTC
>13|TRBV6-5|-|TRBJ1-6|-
CASRDAGNSPLHF
TGTGCCAGCAGAGACGCTGGAAATTCACCCCTCCACTTT
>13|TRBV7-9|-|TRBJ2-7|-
CASRNPGPSEQYF
TGTGCCAGCAGGAACCCGGGACCCAGCGAGCAGTACTTC
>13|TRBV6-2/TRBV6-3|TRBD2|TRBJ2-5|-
CASSPAGEETQYF
TGTGCCAGCAGCCCAGCGGGAGAAGAGACCCAGTACTTC
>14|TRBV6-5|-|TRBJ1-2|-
CASSYSGVVEGYTF
TGTGCCAGCAGTTACTCGGGTGTGGTCGAGGGCTACACCTTC
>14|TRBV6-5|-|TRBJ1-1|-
CASSYTNRNTEAFF
TGTGCCAGCAGTTACACTAACAGGAACACTGAAGCTTTCTTT